At least ten counts were recorded for the clone carrying this TCR beta chain. Antigen: not known. Amplification of TCR beta CDR3 regions used RNA as the template. The HTBI primer set served for first-round RT-PCR of the TCR CDR3. TCRdb re-analysed the multiplex PCR reads in MiXCR, keeping a single row per CDR3 protein. The sample shows approximately 520,000 distinct CDR3 sequences, less than 25% of them seen only once. CDR1 SQVTM and CDR2 ANQGSEA come from the germline V gene. The length of the CDR3 is 12 residues. The V end was cut by 4 bases, the J end by 0 bases, with 6 bases between. This entry comes from a study of T cells in Graves' hyperthyroidism and ophthalmopathy. The study left out patients who had uncontrolled infection, other autoimmune disease, pregnancy or lactation. On the basis of clinical symptoms, serum thyroxine and TRAb, thyroid ultrasound and orbital computed tomography, diagnoses were made.

Whole-study findings and limits: Stable hyperthyroidism was separated from ophthalmopathy by a model based on 13 V-J features.

The V and J genes are TRBV29-1 and TRBJ1-1; D is uncertain. The sequence was collected from a woman aged 30 to 39 with Graves' ophthalmopathy. The sample was blood. The CDR3 DNA sequence: TGCAGCGTTGTGCGGCTGAACACTGAAGCTTTCTTT. Its protein is CSVVRLNTEAFF.